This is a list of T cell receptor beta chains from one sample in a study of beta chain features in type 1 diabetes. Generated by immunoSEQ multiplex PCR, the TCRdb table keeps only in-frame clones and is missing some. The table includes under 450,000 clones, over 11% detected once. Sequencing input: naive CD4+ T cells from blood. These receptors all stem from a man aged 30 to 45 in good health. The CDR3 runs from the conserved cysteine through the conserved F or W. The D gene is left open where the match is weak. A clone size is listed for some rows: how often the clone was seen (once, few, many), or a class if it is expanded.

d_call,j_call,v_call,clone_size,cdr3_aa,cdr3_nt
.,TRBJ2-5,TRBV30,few,CAWMAGRETQYF,TGTGCCTGGATGGCAGGGAGGGAGACCCAGTACTTC
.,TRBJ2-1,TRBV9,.,CASSVNPGRPEERQFF,TGTGCCAGCAGCGTGAATCCGGGACGGCCTGAAGAGAGGCAGTTCTTC
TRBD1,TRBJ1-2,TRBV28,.,CASSPDRVVGYTF,TGTGCCAGCAGTCCCGACAGGGTGGTGGGCTACACCTTC
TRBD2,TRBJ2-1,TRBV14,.,CASRRSGGVYEQFF,TGTGCCAGCAGACGTAGCGGGGGGGTCTATGAGCAGTTCTTC
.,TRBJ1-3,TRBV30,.,CAWSVQFSGNTIYF,TGTGCCTGGAGTGTACAGTTCTCTGGAAACACCATATATTTT
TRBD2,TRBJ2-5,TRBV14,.,CASSLLAGPSQETQYF,TGTGCCAGCAGCCTCCTAGCGGGGCCTTCCCAAGAGACCCAGTACTTC
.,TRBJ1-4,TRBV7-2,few,CASSPQGASTNEKLFF,TGTGCCAGCAGCCCCCAGGGTGCTTCAACTAATGAAAAACTGTTTTTT
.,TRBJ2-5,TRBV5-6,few,CASSSTGRRETQYF,TGTGCCAGCAGCTCAACAGGGAGGCGAGAGACCCAGTACTTC
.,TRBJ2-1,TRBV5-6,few,CASSWGDRTSYNEQFF,TGTGCCAGCAGCTGGGGGGACCGAACCTCCTACAATGAGCAGTTCTTC
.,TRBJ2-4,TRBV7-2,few,CASSQGGSKNIQYF,TGTGCCAGCAGCCAAGGGGGGTCCAAAAACATTCAGTACTTC
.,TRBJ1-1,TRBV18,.,CASSPFRDSVTEAFF,TGTGCCAGCTCACCATTTCGGGACTCTGTCACTGAAGCTTTCTTT
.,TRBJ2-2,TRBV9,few,CASSVGSGTGELFF,TGTGCCAGCAGCGTAGGTTCGGGCACCGGGGAGCTGTTTTTT
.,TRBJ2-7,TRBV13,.,CASSLGKRLSYEQYF,TGTGCCAGCAGCTTAGGCAAACGGCTGTCCTACGAGCAGTACTTC
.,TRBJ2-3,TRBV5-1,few,CASSLDGTTDTQYF,TGCGCCAGCAGCTTGGACGGAACCACAGATACGCAGTATTTT
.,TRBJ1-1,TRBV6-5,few,CASRKPGPVSAEAFF,TGTGCCAGCAGGAAACCGGGACCGGTCTCAGCTGAAGCTTTCTTT
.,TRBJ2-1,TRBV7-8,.,CASSLRTAPAGYEQFF,TGTGCCAGCAGCTTGCGCACAGCCCCGGCGGGATATGAGCAGTTCTTC
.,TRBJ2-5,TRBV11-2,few,CASSLRPPGGLRGETQYF,TGTGCCAGCAGCTTACGGCCCCCAGGGGGGCTTCGGGGAGAGACCCAGTACTTC
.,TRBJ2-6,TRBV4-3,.,CASSQDLGTGANVLTF,TGCGCCAGCAGCCAAGATCTGGGGACTGGGGCCAACGTCCTGACTTTC
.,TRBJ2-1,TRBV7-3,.,CASSLQTRENNEQFF,TGTGCCAGCAGCCTACAAACCCGCGAGAACAATGAGCAGTTCTTC
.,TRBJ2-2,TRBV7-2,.,CASSPSGELFF,TGTGCCAGCAGCCCTTCCGGGGAGCTGTTTTTT
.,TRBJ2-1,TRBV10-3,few,CAISEGVGRHNEQFF,TGTGCCATCAGTGAGGGGGTGGGCAGGCACAATGAGCAGTTCTTC
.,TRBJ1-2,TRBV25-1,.,CASSESGSNYGYTF,TGTGCCAGCAGTGAATCGGGGTCGAACTATGGCTACACCTTC
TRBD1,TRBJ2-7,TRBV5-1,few,CASSLASLGTDQLWEQYF,TGCGCCAGCAGCTTGGCCTCGTTGGGGACAGATCAACTCTGGGAGCAGTACTTC
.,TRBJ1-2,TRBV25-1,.,CAPNGLARNGYTF,TGTGCCCCTAACGGTCTTGCCAGAAATGGCTACACCTTC
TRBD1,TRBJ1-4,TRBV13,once,CASSLQTGREKLFF,TGTGCCAGCAGCTTGCAGACAGGGCGGGAAAAACTGTTTTTT
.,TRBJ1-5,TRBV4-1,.,CASSQEGTGQPQHF,TGCGCCAGCAGCCAAGAGGGGACGGGTCAGCCCCAGCATTTT
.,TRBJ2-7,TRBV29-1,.,CSVSGGAYEQYF,TGCAGCGTAAGCGGTGGTGCCTACGAGCAGTACTTC
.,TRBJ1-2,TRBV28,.,CASRTPTRIYGYTF,TGTGCCAGCAGGACCCCGACAAGGATCTATGGCTACACCTTC
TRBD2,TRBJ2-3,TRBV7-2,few,CASSFVAGARTDTQYF,TGTGCCAGCAGCTTCGTAGCGGGAGCCCGCACAGATACGCAGTATTTT
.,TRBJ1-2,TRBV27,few,CASSRVDSPYSNYGYTF,TGTGCCAGCAGTCGGGTGGATTCCCCTTACTCTAACTATGGCTACACCTTC
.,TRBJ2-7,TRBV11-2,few,CASSREGSYEQYF,TGTGCCAGCAGCAGAGAAGGTTCCTACGAGCAGTACTTC
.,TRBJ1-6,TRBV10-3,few,CAAAGKEVSYNSPLHF,TGTGCCGCAGCAGGGAAGGAAGTGTCCTATAATTCACCCCTCCACTTT
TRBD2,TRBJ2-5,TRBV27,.,CASSPGRLATTSRETQYF,TGTGCCAGCAGTCCCGGGAGACTAGCAACAACCTCCCGGGAGACCCAGTACTTC
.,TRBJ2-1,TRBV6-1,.,CASRILGNEQFF,TGTGCCAGCAGGATACTCGGGAATGAGCAGTTCTTC
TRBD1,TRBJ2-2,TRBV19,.,CASKQGSLNTGELFF,TGTGCCAGTAAACAGGGGTCCCTGAACACCGGGGAGCTGTTTTTT
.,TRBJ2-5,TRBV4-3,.,CASSQGARETQYF,TGCGCCAGCAGCCAAGGGGCGCGGGAGACCCAGTACTTC
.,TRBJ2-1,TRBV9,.,CASSVGPSRFDGEQFF,TGTGCCAGCAGCGTGGGACCATCTAGGTTTGACGGTGAGCAGTTCTTC